Reported below is one TCR beta chain. This clonotype occurred once. The antigen it binds to is not known. At one of its ends the junction is not consistent with the germline gene, which may arise from a read error. The germline V gene (reference sequence) supplies CDR1 SGHNT and CDR2 YYREEE. CDR3 length: 14 amino acids, cysteine to phenylalanine. Only CDR3 DNA remains: 42 bases, in frame from the first base. This specimen comes from a study of tumor-infiltrating lymphocytes in primary liver carcinoma (TCRdb year 2017). Describing the broader study: Hepatocellular carcinoma (four) or combined HCC and intrahepatic cholangiocarcinoma (one) was present in the five patients, who were three men and two women aged 30 to 69 years. The five patients had tumors staged T1-T3 N0M0, with maximum diameters ranging from roughly 4 to 10 cm. Each sample produced about 3.65 to 7.13 million productive TCRbeta reads, and read depth showed no significant difference between tissue types. For each liver tumor, the study sampled five regions along with adjacent normal tissue and blood, and applied TCRbeta repertoire sequencing, expression microarrays and whole-exome sequencing. A total of approximately 35 specimens from 5 patients, comprising some 25 tumor regions, 5 adjacent noncancerous liver tissues and 5 peripheral blood samples, were covered by TCRbeta repertoire sequencing. Agilent mRNA microarray profiling was performed on the 25 tumor region samples to relate TCRbeta repertoire diversity to the local molecular phenotype. Reproducibility between technical replicate repertoires was high, with correlation coefficients above 0.98 and mean shared-clone rates approximately 0.9.

Results the study describes overall, beyond this receptor: With just four to six patients in the study, the authors point out that the findings should be validated in a larger study. Because only the TCR beta chain was sequenced and unpaired alpha chains were not captured, true repertoire diversity is likely underestimated. The top 250 clones made up a significantly larger repertoire fraction in tumors than in blood (p = 0.039). Only about 8-25% of top clones were present in all five regions of a tumor, suggesting spatial heterogeneity of tumor-infiltrating T cells. Comparison of CD4+ and CD8+ T cell repertoires was precluded by the use of bulk unsorted samples. Consistent with antigen-driven expansion, pairs of tumor regions showed higher repertoire overlap (mean roughly 36%) than either tumor-adjacent pairs (approximately 17%) or tumor-blood pairs (roughly 15%).

Starting from 450 to 500 ng total RNA, TCRbeta-specific cDNA was produced by reverse transcription with a constant-region primer and ProtoScript II reverse transcriptase. The TCRbeta libraries were prepared through three rounds of nested multiplex PCR following a slightly modified ARM-PCR procedure. Each of the first two PCR rounds ran for roughly 9 cycles and used multiplex TRBV1-TRBV30 forward primers together with a Cbeta reverse primer. Sample barcodes and Illumina adapters were added in a final 25-cycle PCR using Deep VentR polymerase. Before sequencing, amplicons between 200 and 500 bp were purified from gel using a QIAquick gel extraction kit. TCRbeta amplicons were sequenced on an Illumina HiSeq 2500 with 250-bp paired-end reads. The paper's data handling went like this. Quality trimming of reads was performed with Trimmomatic v0.33, and paired reads were merged with FLASH v1.2.11 so that full CDR3 sequences could be recovered. V, D and J germline segments were assigned to the rearranged TCRbeta sequences using MiGEC v1.2.1b. Clonotype statistics and Shannon-Wiener diversity indices were calculated with VDJtools v1.0.0. To reduce sampling bias, subsequent analyses other than the diversity analysis used only the 250 most abundant clonotypes in each sample. TCRdb applied fastp at Q25 and MiXCR to the public reads, then kept only in-frame beta chains. Rows with a matching CDR3 protein are joined into one entry that keeps the most common DNA and genes. TCRdb's processing, not the authors', yielded these V and J calls. The table for this sample lists roughly 91,000 distinct CDR3 sequences; about 70% of them were counted only once. The ten largest clones represent more than 8% of the sample.

Without any cell sorting, total RNA and DNA were extracted together from about 20-30 mg of bulk tissue using the AllPrep DNA/RNA mini kit. Surgical resection was performed in China between late 2015 and 2016 on about five patients with histopathologically diagnosed primary liver carcinoma. At the time of sampling, the patients had chronic HBV infection and had not received any treatment. Five spatially separated regions were sampled per tumor: superior, inferior, left-lateral and right-lateral poles, plus the tumor centre. More than 75% viable tumor cells were found by histology in every tumor sample. Fresh tumor and adjacent tissue pieces were bisected; one half was stored in RNAlater at -80°C, the other sent for histology.

This receptor was obtained from a woman aged 60-75 years with primary liver carcinoma and hepatitis B virus infection. Source material: liver tumor tissue from sampling region 5. The cell subset or site label for this specimen denotes: tumor region T5, tumor centre. The rearranged segments are TRBV5-4 and TRBJ2-1, and perhaps TRBD1 as D gene, on 5 matching bases. The nucleotides are TGTGCCAGCAGCTCGGACACTGTCTGCAATGAGCAGTTTTTC. The encoded protein is CASSSDTVCNEQFF.